This is a list of T cell receptor beta chains from one sample in a study of T cell repertoires in cytomegalovirus infection. Using its own MiXCR run on the reads, TCRdb lists one record per CDR3 protein. Among about 890,000 distinct CDR3 sequences listed, approximately 31% were seen once. Their target antigens are unknown. The source material was cultured CD8+ T cells from PBMCs, sampled from culture after CMV antigen stimulation. These receptors were obtained from a human donor in good health (CMV status not recorded). Some clones in this sample may be carry-over from other donors' samples. Each CDR3 is given with its conserved first and last residue. The order of the fields is D gene, V gene, J gene, clone size, CDR3 protein, CDR3 DNA. The D gene is left open where the match is weak. Clone size is not always given. Where it is, it says once, few, many or a class for expanded clones.

>NA|TRBV29-1|TRBJ1-2|NA
CSVAGLEEGYTF
TGCAGCGTGGCGGGGCTTGAGGAAGGCTACACCTTC
>TRBD1|TRBV6-5|TRBJ2-1|few
CASSIAQGAYNEQFF
TGTGCCAGCAGTATCGCGCAGGGGGCCTACAATGAGCAGTTCTTC
>NA|TRBV4-1|TRBJ2-1|NA
CASSQDLGRADYNEQFF
TGCGCCAGCAGCCAAGATCTTGGGCGGGCAGACTACAATGAGCAGTTCTTC
>TRBD1|TRBV6-2/TRBV6-3|TRBJ2-1|NA
CASTFDRGLYNEQFF
TGTGCCAGCACCTTCGACAGGGGGCTATACAATGAGCAGTTCTTC
>NA|TRBV3-1|TRBJ2-1|NA
CASSHLKGGGPDEQFF
TGTGCCAGCAGCCACCTAAAGGGGGGGGGCCCGGATGAGCAGTTCTTC
>NA|TRBV5-4|TRBJ2-1|many
CASSLVGDSYNEQFF
TGTGCCAGCAGCTTGGTCGGGGACTCCTACAATGAGCAGTTCTTC
>NA|TRBV19|TRBJ2-2|few
CASSIGPWYRAPGELFF
TGTGCCAGTAGTATAGGGCCGTGGTACCGCGCGCCCGGGGAGCTGTTTTTT
>TRBD1|TRBV5-4|TRBJ1-6|NA
CASSWGDRVNSPLHF
TGTGCCAGCAGCTGGGGGGACAGGGTTAATTCACCCCTCCACTTT
>TRBD1|TRBV12-3/TRBV12-4|TRBJ1-1|NA
CASSEGTGNEAFF
TGTGCCAGCAGTGAAGGGACAGGGAATGAAGCTTTCTTT
>NA|TRBV19|TRBJ1-5|few
CASRPDGGWGNQPQHF
TGTGCCAGTAGGCCCGACGGGGGCTGGGGCAATCAGCCCCAGCATTTT
>NA|TRBV7-2|TRBJ2-4|NA
CASSFAGGAKNIQYF
TGTGCCAGCAGCTTCGCTGGGGGGGCCAAAAACATTCAGTACTTC
>NA|TRBV27|TRBJ1-1|NA
CASSLSTGGWTEAFF
TGTGCCAGCAGTTTATCGACGGGAGGGTGGACTGAAGCTTTCTTT
>NA|TRBV7-6|TRBJ2-5|NA
CASSLISDRQETQYF
TGTGCCAGCAGCTTAATTTCCGACCGCCAAGAGACCCAGTACTTC
>NA|TRBV7-8|TRBJ2-5|NA
CASSLVLLGETQYF
TGTGCCAGCAGCTTAGTTCTTTTAGGGGAGACCCAGTACTTC
>TRBD2|TRBV7-6|TRBJ2-7|many
CASSPQERGGYEQYF
TGTGCCAGCAGCCCCCAAGAGCGGGGGGGTTACGAGCAGTACTTC
>NA|TRBV7-8|TRBJ1-4|once
CASAAGANWNEKLFF
TGTGCCAGCGCTGCCGGGGCGAATTGGAATGAAAAACTGTTTTTT
>NA|TRBV28|TRBJ2-4|NA
CASSLRFQFTLAKNIQYF
TGTGCCAGCAGTTTAAGGTTCCAGTTTACCCTAGCCAAAAACATTCAGTACTTC
>TRBD2|TRBV27|TRBJ2-1|NA
CASSWGTIYNEQFF
TGTGCCAGCAGTTGGGGGACTATCTACAATGAGCAGTTCTTC
>TRBD2|TRBV4-1|TRBJ2-3|few
CASSQVLAADTDTQYF
TGCGCCAGCAGCCAGGTACTAGCGGCCGACACAGATACGCAGTATTTT
>NA|TRBV7-6|TRBJ1-6|many
CASSLDGGSPLHF
TGTGCCAGCAGCTTAGATGGGGGATCACCCCTCCACTTT
>NA|TRBV6-1|TRBJ1-6|many
CASSEMTDPVNSPLHF
TGTGCCAGCAGTGAGATGACAGACCCGGTTAATTCACCCCTCCACTTT
>TRBD2|TRBV27|TRBJ2-7|NA
CTSGRGYEQYF
TGTACCAGCGGGAGGGGTTACGAGCAGTACTTC
>NA|TRBV5-6|TRBJ1-6|few
CASSLGRPHSPLHF
TGTGCCAGCAGCCTCGGACGACCTCATTCACCCCTCCACTTT
>TRBD2|TRBV11-1|TRBJ2-1|NA
CASSLAASGRYNEQFF
TGTGCCAGCAGCTTAGCGGCTAGCGGGCGATACAATGAGCAGTTCTTC
>TRBD1|TRBV7-2|TRBJ1-1|many
CASSQGWTGANTEAFF
TGTGCCAGCAGCCAAGGGTGGACAGGGGCCAACACTGAAGCTTTCTTT
>TRBD1|TRBV28|TRBJ1-4|NA
CASSLRDRATNEKLFF
TGTGCCAGCAGTCTACGGGACAGGGCCACTAATGAAAAACTGTTTTTT
>TRBD1|TRBV6-1|TRBJ2-2|many
CASSESTGGRRVTGELFF
TGTGCCAGCAGTGAAAGCACAGGGGGACGCAGGGTCACCGGGGAGCTGTTTTTT
>NA|TRBV29-1|TRBJ1-2|NA
CSVAGPYGYTF
TGCAGCGTAGCCGGACCATATGGCTACACCTTC
>NA|TRBV27|TRBJ1-6|few
CASSLQQYNSPLHF
TGTGCCAGCAGTTTACAACAATATAATTCACCCCTCCACTTT
>TRBD2|TRBV7-2|TRBJ2-1|few
CASSFRTSGGGNNEQFF
TGTGCCAGCAGCTTCCGGACTAGCGGGGGGGGAAACAATGAGCAGTTCTTC
>NA|TRBV7-9|TRBJ1-5|few
CASSVGGVGQPQHF
TGTGCCAGCAGCGTCGGAGGGGTTGGTCAGCCCCAGCATTTT
>NA|TRBV24-1|TRBJ1-2|few
CATSPPGTNYGYTF
TGTGCCACCAGTCCCCCGGGTACTAACTATGGCTACACCTTC
>NA|TRBV29-1|TRBJ1-1|NA
CSGTDNTEAFF
TGCAGCGGGACTGATAACACTGAAGCTTTCTTT
>NA|TRBV19|TRBJ1-5|once
CASKGGNSNQPQHF
TGTGCCAGTAAAGGCGGCAATAGCAATCAGCCCCAGCATTTT
>TRBD2|TRBV7-8|TRBJ2-1|few
CASSLVAGAGNEQFF
TGTGCCAGCAGCTTAGTAGCGGGGGCCGGAAATGAGCAGTTCTTC
>TRBD1|TRBV28|TRBJ1-4|NA
CASSYGGTGSVGLFF
TGTGCCAGCAGTTACGGGGGGACAGGGTCAGTGGGACTGTTTTTT
>NA|TRBV19|TRBJ1-1|few
CASKAGETTEAFF
TGTGCCAGTAAGGCGGGGGAAACAACTGAAGCTTTCTTT
>NA|TRBV7-8|TRBJ2-3|NA
CASSPWTTSTDTQYF
TGTGCCAGCAGCCCCTGGACTACCAGCACAGATACGCAGTATTTT